This TCR beta chain was identified during a study of beta chain features in type 1 diabetes. Findings and limits, study-wide: A moderate, significant TCRB CDR3 shortening appeared in type 1 diabetes across four CD4+ subsets. Patients' naive, central memory and Treg TCRB repertoires seemed closer to one another than those of healthy donors.

CDR3 length equals 16 residues. V trimming: 5 bases; J trimming: 7 bases; junction bases outside the gene matches: 12. Germline values: CDR1 SGHTA, CDR2 FQGTGA. The sample holds a few counts of this clone. Its antigen is currently unknown. Sequenced material consisted of expressed TCRB transcripts (all of the isolated RNA was reverse transcribed). Here immunoSEQ multiplex PCR was the method, and the copy in TCRdb shows in-frame clones only, minus some. The table lists some 330,000 clones, more than 9.5% of them singletons. Material for sequencing was naive CD4+ T cells from blood. The clonotype comes from a woman aged 25 to 45 in good health. This sequence joins TRBV7-3 and TRBJ2-2, with TRBD1 matching 8 bases. CDR3 DNA sequence: TGTGCCAGCAGCCCGACCGGGACAGGTCTCCACGGGGAGCTGTTTTTT. It translates to CASSPTGTGLHGELFF.